The rows below give T cell receptor beta chains drawn from one sample of a study of immune evolution from preneoplasia to lung adenocarcinoma. Some clones are missing from TCRdb's copy, which holds only in-frame ones; the method was immunoSEQ multiplex PCR. The table lists roughly 10,000 clones, around 78% of them singletons. The sequencing sample was made of FFPE minimally invasive lung adenocarcinoma tissue. These receptors all stem from a person aged 70 to 85 with lung adenocarcinoma. Each CDR3 is given without its conserved first and last residue.

v_call: TRBV4-1; cdr3_length: 14; j_call: TRBJ2-7; cdr3_aa: ASSHGDRPASYEQY
v_call: TRBV7-9; cdr3_length: 13; j_call: TRBJ2-1; cdr3_aa: ASSLGAGFRNEQF
v_call: TRBV19; cdr3_length: 14; j_call: TRBJ2-3; cdr3_aa: ASSTSSGRGPDTQY
v_call: TRBV21-1; cdr3_length: 13; j_call: TRBJ2-3; cdr3_aa: ASSKRTPYTDTQY
v_call: TRBV19; cdr3_length: 13; j_call: TRBJ1-6; cdr3_aa: ASSILVQGASPLH
v_call: TRBV27; cdr3_length: 14; j_call: TRBJ2-3; cdr3_aa: ASRAAGTPGRDTQY
v_call: TRBV7-2; cdr3_length: 12; j_call: TRBJ1-2; cdr3_aa: ASSFYLENYGYT
v_call: TRBV7-2; cdr3_length: 12; j_call: TRBJ2-3; cdr3_aa: ASRPPSPTDTQY
v_call: TRBV11-1; cdr3_length: 14; j_call: TRBJ1-2; cdr3_aa: ASSPWRTAGGGGYT
v_call: TRBV19; cdr3_length: 14; j_call: TRBJ2-2; cdr3_aa: ASKRSGTGSTGELF
v_call: TRBV1; cdr3_length: 16; j_call: TRBJ2-3; cdr3_aa: TSSQDGKDSGSTDTQY
v_call: TRBV9; cdr3_length: 12; j_call: TRBJ1-2; cdr3_aa: ASSRNQGTYGYT
v_call: TRBV28; cdr3_length: 13; j_call: TRBJ2-7; cdr3_aa: ASRWTPNADSEQY
v_call: TRBV11-1; cdr3_length: 11; j_call: TRBJ2-1; cdr3_aa: ASSLDRSGEQF
v_call: TRBV5-5; cdr3_length: 14; j_call: TRBJ2-2; cdr3_aa: ASSLMERQNTGELF
v_call: TRBV7-3; cdr3_length: 12; j_call: TRBJ2-1; cdr3_aa: ASSLGPTYNEQF
v_call: TRBV5-1; cdr3_length: 14; j_call: TRBJ2-1; cdr3_aa: ASSLGGTGIINEQF
v_call: TRBV25-1; cdr3_length: 9; j_call: TRBJ2-1; cdr3_aa: ASSPQSEQF
v_call: TRBV18; cdr3_length: 13; j_call: TRBJ1-1; cdr3_aa: ASSPSSPPGTEAF
v_call: TRBV29-1; cdr3_length: 11; j_call: TRBJ1-1; cdr3_aa: SVRRTGNTEAF
v_call: TRBV7-9; cdr3_length: 13; j_call: TRBJ1-1; cdr3_aa: ASSLAGGPNTEAF
v_call: TRBV19; cdr3_length: 13; j_call: TRBJ1-6; cdr3_aa: ASSMVGAGNSPLH
v_call: TRBV7-6; cdr3_length: 10; j_call: TRBJ2-1; cdr3_aa: ASSRNFNEQF
v_call: TRBV7-9; cdr3_length: 14; j_call: TRBJ2-7; cdr3_aa: ASSLDASGSSGEQY
v_call: TRBV29-1; cdr3_length: 8; j_call: TRBJ1-1; cdr3_aa: SVAMLQAF
v_call: TRBV20-1; cdr3_length: 9; j_call: TRBJ2-7; cdr3_aa: SALSTYEQY
v_call: TRBV7-3; cdr3_length: 11; j_call: TRBJ2-3; cdr3_aa: ASSSYFMDTQY
v_call: TRBV4-1; cdr3_length: 15; j_call: TRBJ2-3; cdr3_aa: ASSQALAGGIADTQY
v_call: TRBV28; cdr3_length: 14; j_call: TRBJ1-1; cdr3_aa: ASSLERGGQNTEAF
v_call: TRBV4-3; cdr3_length: 14; j_call: TRBJ1-2; cdr3_aa: ASSQPGQGVPYGYT
v_call: TRBV2; cdr3_length: 13; j_call: TRBJ1-4; cdr3_aa: ASSEGQWRKEKLF
v_call: TRBV18; cdr3_length: 12; j_call: TRBJ1-4; cdr3_aa: ASSPGQGNEKLF
v_call: TRBV9; cdr3_length: 12; j_call: TRBJ1-5; cdr3_aa: ASSAGTGGQPQH
v_call: TRBV19; cdr3_length: 11; j_call: TRBJ1-2; cdr3_aa: ASSIKVDYGYT
v_call: TRBV7-9; cdr3_length: 12; j_call: TRBJ1-2; cdr3_aa: ASSSEWGVDGYT
v_call: TRBV9; cdr3_length: 13; j_call: TRBJ2-5; cdr3_aa: ASSPGVGSEETQY
v_call: TRBV14; cdr3_length: 13; j_call: TRBJ2-7; cdr3_aa: ASSQVGAGAVEQY
v_call: TRBV6-1; cdr3_length: 14; j_call: TRBJ2-5; cdr3_aa: ASSVSSGGSQETQY
v_call: TRBV7-8; cdr3_length: 10; j_call: TRBJ1-1; cdr3_aa: ASSLGRHEAF
v_call: TRBV28; cdr3_length: 12; j_call: TRBJ2-2; cdr3_aa: ASGRTGGGGELF
v_call: TRBV5-4; cdr3_length: 15; j_call: TRBJ1-2; cdr3_aa: ASSLPPGQGAFDGYT
v_call: TRBV11-2; cdr3_length: 12; j_call: TRBJ2-5; cdr3_aa: ASSRRRLQETQY
v_call: TRBV7-2; cdr3_length: 12; j_call: TRBJ1-2; cdr3_aa: ASSSLGGAYGYT
v_call: TRBV6-6; cdr3_length: 9; j_call: TRBJ1-1; cdr3_aa: MTRMNTEAF
v_call: TRBV20-1; cdr3_length: 9; j_call: TRBJ1-1; cdr3_aa: SASQDTEAF